This T cell receptor (beta chain) was captured by sequencing in a study of blood T cell repertoires in COVID-19. Study as a whole: Some COVID-19 samples were acute and others convalescent; all came from the United States, Italy and Spain.

Trimming took 9 bases from V and 6 from J, leaving 20 bases between them. Germline CDR1 reads KGHSH; CDR2 reads LQKENI. CDR3 length: 15 residues. The cohort comprised adults aged roughly 18 to 90 years residing in approximately 22 US areas. Each recovered donor of Cohort 3 presented with two negative PCRs, clearance, or symptom resolution. The protocol was immunoSEQ multiplex PCR, while the TCRdb copy is restricted to in-frame clones and leaves out a portion. The sample includes approximately 230,000 clones, around 84% of them seen just once. The sequenced sample consisted of PBMCs or T cells enriched from blood (not recorded which). The chain carries TRBV18 and TRBJ2-2; possible D gene TRBD2, 6 bases. This sequence was found in a man aged 40-49 years who had recovered from COVID-19. As DNA, the CDR3 is TGTGCCAGTTTCCGAGGGCCCAGGGAGGCCGGGGAGCTGTTTTTT. The encoded protein is CASFRGPREAGELFF.